One sample yielded the 32 T cell receptor beta chains listed below, sequenced in a study of blood T cells in healthy people across ages. Alongside a J-beta primer mix, a sample-barcoded 5' primer served in a second PCR lasting roughly 6 to 11 cycles. TCRdb re-derived calls from the 5' RACE reads in MiXCR, one entry per CDR3 protein. The table includes around 2 million distinct CDR3 sequences, about two fifths detected once. Sample: blood. All receptors derive from a human donor in good health.

This clonotype was seen only a few times. V gene TRBV29-1 combines with J gene TRBJ2-1; unclear D gene. Germline V CDR1 and CDR2: SQVTM, ANQGSEA. V was clipped by 3 bases and J by 0 bases, with 9 bases between them. The CDR3 contains 14 residues. This CDR3 is CSVDKTSSYNEQFF. CDR3 in DNA: TGCAGCGTTGATAAGACGAGCTCCTACAATGAGCAGTTCTTC.

There are a few counts of this clonotype. The rearrangement uses TRBV5-1 and TRBJ1-1, with D possibly TRBD1 on 5 matching bases. Looked up from germline, CDR1 is SGHRS and CDR2 is YFSETQ. V was clipped by 4 bases and J by 4 bases, with 11 bases between them. The CDR3 has 13 amino acids. Here the CDR3 reads CASSVRVGTEAFF. CDR3 in DNA: TGCGCCAGCAGCGTCAGGGTGGGCACTGAAGCTTTCTTT.

This clonotype was picked up a small number of times. This chain uses TRBV12-3 or TRBV12-4 with TRBJ1-2, with a weak D call TRBD1 (6 bases). CDR3 length equals 15 residues. The ends were cut back, 0 bases at V and 7 bases at J, with 15 bases in the middle. The CDR3 spells CASSLALLGARGYTF. DNA for the CDR3: TGTGCCAGCAGTTTAGCGCTACTGGGGGCGCGTGGCTACACCTTC.

The chain has TRBV4-3 and TRBJ1-1; D is unresolved. CDR3 length: 14 residues. V lost 4 bases to trimming and J lost 1 base, with 10 bases between them. From germline, CDR1 is LGHNA and CDR2 YSLEER. The CDR3 protein is CASSLVHRNTEAFF. The CDR3 DNA is TGCGCCAGCAGCCTAGTTCACCGGAACACTGAAGCTTTCTTT.

This chain links TRBV18 with TRBJ1-5; TRBD1 matches 7 bases. CDR1 is KGHSH and CDR2 is LQKENI in the germline V gene. This CDR3 is built from 15 residues. The V gene end was trimmed by 0 bases and the J gene end by 7 bases; junction bases not matched to a gene: 6. The CDR3 coding sequence is TGTGCCAGCTCACCACCGACAGGGAGCGGCCAGCCCCAGCATTTT. As protein: CASSPPTGSGQPQHF.

The V and J genes are TRBV4-3 and TRBJ2-5; TRBD2 aligns across 9 bases. This CDR3 comprises 15 residues. The germline V gene encodes CDR1 LGHNA and CDR2 YSLEER. V was pared by 1 base and J by 5 bases, with 5 bases of the junction left unmatched. CDR3 amino acids: CASSQGRLAGETQYF. The CDR3 DNA reads TGCGCCAGCAGCCAAGGAAGGCTAGCGGGGGAGACCCAGTACTTC.

The chain employs TRBV29-1 and TRBJ1-2; D possibly corresponds to TRBD1 (5 bases). V was shortened by 4 bases and J by 9 bases, with 18 bases between the two germline ends. Germline CDR1 reads SQVTM; CDR2 reads ANQGSEA. The CDR3 spans 13 residues. CDR3 bases: TGCAGCGTTGTTGCAGGGAGGGCCTCGAGCTACACCTTC. Amino acids: CSVVAGRASSYTF.

This sequence joins TRBV19 and TRBJ1-2, with D uncertain. Trimming pared 1 base from V and 4 bases from J, leaving 13 bases between. This CDR3 is built from 15 residues. Germline V lookup: CDR1 LNHDA, CDR2 SQIVND (reference sequence). The CDR3 DNA reads TGTGCCAGTAGTATAGGGTCTCCAGGAATCTATGGCTACACCTTC. It yields the protein CASSIGSPGIYGYTF.

The V and J genes are TRBV7-8 and TRBJ1-1, with 9 nucleotides matching TRBD1. Germline CDR1 SGHVS, CDR2 FQNEAQ. J gave up 5 bases and V 7 bases, and 8 bases lay outside the gene matches. The CDR3 totals 14 residues. The CDR3: CASIKSGTGTEAFF. The CDR3 nucleotides read TGTGCCAGCATCAAATCGGGGACAGGGACTGAAGCTTTCTTT.

The chain links TRBV7-8 to TRBJ2-5, with D maybe TRBD1 (5 bases). The end of the DNA is better explained by TRBJ2-7, so the J call may be wrong. CDR3 size: 15 residues. CDR1 and CDR2 from the germline V gene are SGHVS and FQNEAQ. The CDR3 nucleotides are TGTGCCAGCAGCCTAACTCAGGGTTTATGGAACGAGCAGTACTTC. Translated, it gives CASSLTQGLWNEQYF.

This chain joins TRBV2 and TRBJ2-1; TRBD1 aligns across 8 bases. V lost 3 bases, J lost 12 bases, and 10 bases stayed unmatched. CDR1 and CDR2 (germline): SNHLY, FYNNEI. The CDR3 has 14 residues. This chain's CDR3 is CASSDSTGGLVQFF. CDR3 DNA sequence: TGTGCCAGCAGTGATAGTACAGGGGGATTGGTGCAGTTCTTC.

This clonotype was seen a handful of times. The chain has TRBV4-3 and TRBJ2-1; no clear D gene. The ends were cut back, 0 bases at V and 7 bases at J, with 16 bases in the middle. Germline V lookup: CDR1 LGHNA, CDR2 YSLEER. The CDR3 runs to 16 residues. CDR3 coding DNA: TGCGCCAGCAGCCAAGACCGGACCCGACCGCCGAATGAGCAGTTCTTC. Protein: CASSQDRTRPPNEQFF.

This chain uses TRBV6-5 with TRBJ2-7, with D possibly being TRBD1 (6 bases). The CDR3 has 14 amino acids. Trimming stripped 3 bases from V and 2 bases from J, with 11 bases between. Germline values: CDR1 MNHEY, CDR2 SVGAGI. Here the CDR3 reads CASSYRDKTYEQYF. In nucleotides, the CDR3 is TGTGCCAGCAGTTATCGGGACAAAACCTACGAGCAGTACTTC.

This sequence joins TRBV27 and TRBJ2-5; the D is unclear. Trimming cost V 1 base and J 3 bases, with 9 bases left between them. This CDR3 has 14 residues. The germline gives CDR1 MNHEY, CDR2 SMNVEV (reference sequence). CDR3 sequence (DNA): TGTGCCAGCAGTTTATTGGCCAGAGAAGAGACCCAGTACTTC. Protein sequence: CASSLLAREETQYF.

This clonotype showed up just a few times. The V call is TRBV10-3, the J call TRBJ1-2, with 7 bases matching TRBD1. This CDR3 has 14 amino acids. Trimming removed 5 bases from V and 1 base from J; junction bases left unmatched: 4. The germline CDR1 and CDR2 sequences are ENHRY and SYGVKD. CDR3 protein: CAISPGQDNYGYTF. CDR3 DNA: TGTGCCATCAGTCCCGGACAGGATAACTATGGCTACACCTTC.

The gene calls are TRBV4-2 and TRBJ2-7; weak D call: TRBD2 (6 bases). Germline V gene data show CDR1 as LGHNA and CDR2 as YNFKEQ. The CDR3 is 15 residues long. V was trimmed by 4 bases and J by 4 bases, leaving 17 bases between them. The CDR3 loop reads CASSLGDAGGYEQYF. The DNA for the CDR3 is TGTGCCAGCAGCCTGGGTGACGCCGGAGGGTACGAGCAGTACTTC.

Only a few counts were recorded for this clonotype. The chain employs TRBV29-1 and TRBJ1-1, with no clear D. Deletions cut 2 bases from V and 0 bases from J, with 7 bases between. The CDR3 is 13 amino acids. Germline V gene data show CDR1 as SQVTM and CDR2 as ANQGSEA. CDR3 in amino acids: CSVERDLNTEAFF. The CDR3 nucleotides are TGCAGCGTTGAAAGAGATCTGAACACTGAAGCTTTCTTT.

The V and J genes are TRBV9 and TRBJ2-2; TRBD1 matches 7 bases. J lost 0 bases, V lost 4 bases, and 9 bases had no gene match. The germline V gene has CDR1 SGDLS and CDR2 YYNGEE. The length of the CDR3 is 17 residues. CDR3 protein: CASSLWDRLANTGELFF. As DNA, the CDR3 is TGTGCCAGCAGCCTATGGGACAGACTCGCGAACACCGGGGAGCTGTTTTTT.

This clonotype was observed a few times. The genes are TRBV11-2 and TRBJ2-1; D is unresolved. Trimming left V 1 base short and J 13 bases short, with 17 bases between. Per germline, CDR1 SGHAT and CDR2 FQNNGV. There are 14 residues in the CDR3. CDR3 sequence: CASSLVWALETQFF. CDR3 DNA: TGTGCCAGCAGCTTAGTCTGGGCGTTGGAGACCCAGTTCTTC. Looking up the rest from reference TRBV11-2 and TRBJ2-1 gives the full variable domain: EAGVAQSPRYKIIEKRQSVAFWCNPISGHATLYWYQQILGQGPKLLIQFQNNGVVDDSQLPKDRFSAERLKGVDSTLKIQPAKLEDSAVYLCASSLVWALETQFFGPGTRLTVL.

In its sample, this clonotype was seen a few times. The chain links TRBV7-6 to TRBJ2-1, with TRBD1 as a possible D gene (5 bases). CDR1 SGHVS and CDR2 FNYEAQ come from the germline V gene. CDR3 length: 16 residues. V lost 5 bases and J 8 bases, leaving 22 bases between the germline ends. CDR3 sequence reads: CASSLIATAGYDEQFF. In DNA, the CDR3 is TGTGCCAGCAGCCTAATCGCGACGGCAGGGTACGATGAGCAGTTCTTC.

This clonotype was detected only a few times. This chain links TRBV7-2 with TRBJ1-2, with TRBD1 as a possible D gene (5 bases). The CDR3 sequence is 17 residues long. The germline V gene has CDR1 SGHTA and CDR2 FQGNSA. V lost 5 bases to trimming and J lost 2 bases, with 21 bases between them. The CDR3: CASSRRAQDVVNYGYTF. CDR3 in DNA: TGTGCCAGCAGCCGGAGGGCACAGGACGTAGTCAACTATGGCTACACCTTC.

The chain uses TRBV28 and TRBJ2-3; D call uncertain. V lost 6 bases and J 9 bases, leaving 16 bases between the germline ends. Germline V gives CDR1 MDHEN, CDR2 SYDVKM. The CDR3 is made up of 13 amino acids. CDR3 DNA sequence: TGTGCCAGCAGCGACCCGGGTCTAGGCACGCAGTATTTT. This encodes CASSDPGLGTQYF.

The chain couples TRBV20-1 to TRBJ2-1; D might be TRBD2 (6 bases). Per germline, CDR1 DFQATT and CDR2 SNEGSKA (reference sequence). This CDR3 region has 14 residues. Between the trimmed V and J ends, which lost 3 bases and 8 bases, there was a span of 17 bases. DNA for the CDR3: TGCAGTGCTAGGTGGCTAGCCGGGGGTGATGAGCAGTTCTTC. This encodes CSARWLAGGDEQFF.

Details on this clonotype: This is likely a read error, given that the CDR3 carries no conserved phenylalanine or tryptophan at its end. The rearrangement uses TRBV7-9 and TRBJ1-5; no clear D gene. The V end was cut by 9 bases, the J end by 7 bases, with 13 bases between. This CDR3 has 12 amino acids. CDR1 is SEHNR, CDR2 FQNEAQ, per germline (reference sequence). CDR3 DNA: TGTGCCAGTAGTACGGAGAGCCAGCCCCAGCATGTT. Amino acid sequence: CASSTESQPQHV.

There are a few counts of this clonotype. The chain joins TRBV4-2 to TRBJ2-3; 7 positions agree with TRBD2. The V gene end was trimmed by 4 bases and the J gene end by 2 bases; junction bases not matched to a gene: 6. The germline gives CDR1 LGHNA, CDR2 YNFKEQ. This CDR3 region has 15 residues. CDR3 region: CASSPAGPPTDTQYF. CDR3 coding DNA: TGTGCCAGCAGCCCAGCGGGGCCCCCCACAGATACGCAGTATTTT.

Note on this clonotype: The germline gene is not matched at one end of the junction; a read error may be the cause. The gene calls are TRBV5-1 and TRBJ2-5; D may be TRBD1 (6 bases). Germline V gives CDR1 SGHRS, CDR2 YFSETQ. The CDR3 has 16 residues. In DNA form, the CDR3 reads TGCGCCAGCTGTCCCAGGAGGCCAGGGGTCCAAGAGACCAAGTACTTC. Protein: CASCPRRPGVQETKYF.

The chain recombines TRBV27 with TRBJ1-2, with TRBD1 as a possible D gene (5 bases). The germline V and J ends were trimmed by 4 bases and 4 bases, with 16 bases remaining between them. Looked up from germline, CDR1 is MNHEY and CDR2 is SMNVEV (reference sequence). The CDR3 is 15 residues long. CDR3: CASSSYRSGGYGYTF. Here the CDR3 DNA reads TGTGCCAGCAGTTCCTACAGGAGTGGCGGCTATGGCTACACCTTC.

There are many counts of this clonotype. The chain has TRBV7-2 and TRBJ2-1; TRBD2 matches 8 bases. Germline CDR1 SGHTA, CDR2 FQGNSA. Germline trimming cut 0 bases from V and 2 bases from J; bases unmatched to any gene: 3. CDR3 size: 16 residues. As DNA, the CDR3 is TGTGCCAGCAGCTTAGCCAGCGGGGGACCCTACAATGAGCAGTTCTTC. This gives the protein CASSLASGGPYNEQFF.

The rearrangement uses TRBV19 and TRBJ1-1; D is unclear. CDR1 is LNHDA, CDR2 SQIVND, per germline (reference sequence). V lost 3 bases and J 4 bases, leaving 21 bases between the germline ends. The CDR3 runs to 17 residues. This chain's CDR3 is CASSMNGLKEWGTEAFF. The DNA for the CDR3 is TGTGCCAGTAGTATGAACGGGTTAAAGGAGTGGGGCACTGAAGCTTTCTTT. Combining the CDR3 with reference TRBV19 and TRBJ1-1 gives the whole variable domain DGGITQSPKYLFRKEGQNVTLSCEQNLNHDAMYWYRQDPGQGLRLIYYSQIVNDFQKGDIAEGYSVSREKKESFPLTVTSAQKNPTAFYLCASSMNGLKEWGTEAFFGQGTRLTVV.

This clonotype showed up just a few times. V is TRBV28 and J is TRBJ1-4; D uncertain. Trimming removed 3 bases from V and 2 bases from J, with 10 bases in between. This CDR3 region has 15 residues. Germline V gives CDR1 MDHEN, CDR2 SYDVKM. The CDR3 DNA sequence: TGTGCCAGCAGTTTGTTGGGAAGGACTAATGAAAAACTGTTTTTT. This sequence encodes CASSLLGRTNEKLFF.

CDR3 in amino acids: CSARGASGGPYEQYF. The CDR3 DNA follows: TGCAGTGCTAGAGGGGCTAGCGGGGGACCATACGAGCAGTACTTC. The genes are TRBV20-1 and TRBJ2-7, with TRBD2 matching over 10 bases. The CDR3 length is 15 residues. Germline CDR1 and CDR2: DFQATT and SNEGSKA (reference sequence). The V gene end was trimmed by 1 base and the J gene end by 4 bases; junction bases not matched to a gene: 7.

Note on this clonotype: Being one base from a much bigger clone, this may be a read error. The rearrangement links TRBV5-1 to TRBJ2-4; no definite D call. Matching the DNA end better, TRBJ2-5 makes the J call doubtful. The germline V gene has CDR1 SGHRS and CDR2 YFSETQ. The CDR3 totals 13 residues. The CDR3 sequence: CASSLKPRETQYF. CDR3 coding DNA: TGCGCCAGCAGCTTGAAGCCTCGAGAGACCCAGTACTTC.